This T cell receptor (beta chain) appears in the sequencing data of a study of CD8+CD57+ T cells in acquired aplastic anemia. TCR beta VDJ combinations and CDR3 sequences were profiled from genomic DNA. TCRdb re-derived calls from the reads in MiXCR, one entry per CDR3 protein. Counted here are around 400,000 distinct CDR3 sequences, roughly 64% occurring once; the ten biggest clones make up 3.5% to 4.5%. This clonotype has at least ten counts. After removal of 4 bases from V and 5 bases from J, the junction contained 8 bases not matched to a gene. Germline-derived CDR1 and CDR2 are ENHRY and SYGVKD. This CDR3 is 15 amino acids long.

Material: sorted CD4+, CD8+, or CD8+CD57+ T cells (not recorded which) from PBMCs. The receptor comes from a human donor in good health, serving as a control. This chain links TRBV10-3 with TRBJ1-1; TRBD1 matches 9 bases. The CDR3 DNA reads TGTGCCATCAGTGGCACAGGGGGCTTGGGGACTGAAGCTTTCTTT. It yields the protein CAISGTGGLGTEAFF.